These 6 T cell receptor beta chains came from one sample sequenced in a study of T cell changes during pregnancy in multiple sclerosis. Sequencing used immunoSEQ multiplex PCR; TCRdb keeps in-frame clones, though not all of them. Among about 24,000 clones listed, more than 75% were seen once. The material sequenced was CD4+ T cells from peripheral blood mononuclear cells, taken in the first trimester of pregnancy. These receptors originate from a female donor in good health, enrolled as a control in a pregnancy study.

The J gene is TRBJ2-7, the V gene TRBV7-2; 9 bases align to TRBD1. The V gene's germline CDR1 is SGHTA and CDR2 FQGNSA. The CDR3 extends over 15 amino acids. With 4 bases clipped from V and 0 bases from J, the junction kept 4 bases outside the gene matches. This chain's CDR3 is CASSSPGQGSYEQYF. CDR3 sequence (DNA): TGTGCCAGCAGCTCTCCGGGACAGGGCTCCTACGAGCAGTACTTC.

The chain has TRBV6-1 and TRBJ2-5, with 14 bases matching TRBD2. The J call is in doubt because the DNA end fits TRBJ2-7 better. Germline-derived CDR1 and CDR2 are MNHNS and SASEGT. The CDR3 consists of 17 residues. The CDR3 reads CASSAGLAGARGYEQYF. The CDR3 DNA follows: TGTGCCAGCAGTGCGGGACTAGCGGGAGCCCGAGGCTACGAGCAGTACTTC.

The CDR3 DNA reads TGTGCCAGCACGAGACAGGGTCTGCCTAATGAAAAACTGTTTTTT. This codes for CASTRQGLPNEKLFF. This sequence joins TRBV2 and TRBJ1-4; 7 bases are shared with TRBD1. Trimming at V came to 7 bases and at J to 3 bases, leaving 8 bases not matched to a gene. Germline CDR1 and CDR2: SNHLY and FYNNEI. CDR3 length: 15 amino acids.

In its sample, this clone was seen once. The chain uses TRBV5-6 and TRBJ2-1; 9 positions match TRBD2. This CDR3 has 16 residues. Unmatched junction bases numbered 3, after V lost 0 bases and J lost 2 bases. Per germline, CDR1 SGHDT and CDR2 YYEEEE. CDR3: CASSLGRGRAYNEQFF. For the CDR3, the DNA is TGTGCCAGCAGCTTGGGACGCGGGAGGGCCTACAATGAGCAGTTCTTC. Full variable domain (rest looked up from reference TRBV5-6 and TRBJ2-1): DAGVTQSPTHLIKTRGQQVTLRCSPKSGHDTVSWYQQALGQGPQFIFQYYEEEERQRGNFPDRFSGHQFPNYSSELNVNALLLGDSALYLCASSLGRGRAYNEQFFGPGTRLTVL.

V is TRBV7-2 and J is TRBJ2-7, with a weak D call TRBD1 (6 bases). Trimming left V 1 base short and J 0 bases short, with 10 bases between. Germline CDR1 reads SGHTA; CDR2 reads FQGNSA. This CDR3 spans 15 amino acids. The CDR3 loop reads CASSLVGAPSYEQYF. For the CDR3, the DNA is TGTGCCAGCAGCTTAGTGGGGGCACCCTCCTACGAGCAGTACTTC.

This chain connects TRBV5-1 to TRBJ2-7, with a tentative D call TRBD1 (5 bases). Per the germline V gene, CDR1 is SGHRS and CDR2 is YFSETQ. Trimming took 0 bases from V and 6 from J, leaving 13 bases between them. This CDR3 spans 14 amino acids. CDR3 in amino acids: CASSLEQGASEQYF. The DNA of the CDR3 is TGCGCCAGCAGCTTGGAGCAGGGCGCGAGCGAGCAGTACTTC. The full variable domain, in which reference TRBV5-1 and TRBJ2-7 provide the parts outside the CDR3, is KAGVTQTPRYLIKTRGQQVTLSCSPISGHRSVSWYQQTPGQGLQFLFEYFSETQRNKGNFPGRFSGRQFSNSRSEMNVSTLELGDSALYLCASSLEQGASEQYFGPGTRLTVT.